A selection of T cell receptor beta chains follows, all from one sample in a study of OX40 agonist ivuxolimab in advanced cancers. Sequencing was performed with immunoSEQ multiplex PCR; in TCRdb, only in-frame clones are kept and a portion is missing. The sample holds about 49,000 clones, 85% seen once. The material sequenced was CD4+ or CD8+ T cells sorted from blood, taken in a trial of the OX40 agonist ivuxolimab. These receptors came from an adult with an advanced solid tumor such as melanoma, head and neck, liver or kidney cancer. Both conserved end residues are part of each CDR3. A D gene is named only where the DNA matches it firmly. The size field is filled for only some rows; it gives once, few, many or a size class.

NA,TRBV5-4,TRBJ1-3,NA,CASSLSAGSGNTIYF,TGTGCCAGCAGCTTATCGGCAGGCTCTGGAAACACCATATATTTT
NA,TRBV7-9,TRBJ1-5,NA,CASSLAWDNYQPQHF,TGTGCCAGCAGCTTAGCTTGGGACAACTACCAGCCCCAGCATTTT
TRBD1,TRBV29-1,TRBJ1-2,NA,CSVPTGGSNYGYTF,TGCAGCGTGCCGACAGGGGGTAGCAACTATGGCTACACCTTC
NA,TRBV9,TRBJ2-2,NA,CASSAFGAATSGELFF,TGTGCCAGCAGCGCCTTTGGGGCAGCCACTTCGGGGGAGCTGTTTTTT
NA,TRBV7-6,TRBJ2-3,few,CASSLESIRTDTQYF,TGTGCCAGCAGCTTAGAGTCTATCCGCACAGATACGCAGTATTTT
NA,TRBV7-9,TRBJ1-2,NA,CASSQRPGLRTMRYTF,TGTGCCAGCAGCCAACGACCGGGACTGAGAACTATGCGCTACACCTTC
NA,TRBV6-6,TRBJ1-2,NA,CASSYPGGYGYTF,TGTGCCAGCAGTTACCCCGGAGGCTATGGCTACACCTTC
NA,TRBV25-1,TRBJ1-1,few,CASSEGGEFTEAFF,TGTGCCAGCAGTGAAGGCGGGGAATTCACTGAAGCTTTCTTT
NA,TRBV4-1,TRBJ2-7,once,CASSFRHGQEQYF,TGCGCCAGCAGCTTCCGTCATGGACAGGAGCAGTACTTC
TRBD1,TRBV2,TRBJ2-7,NA,CASSVQGIYEQYF,TGTGCCAGCAGTGTACAGGGGATCTACGAGCAGTACTTC
NA,TRBV7-6,TRBJ1-2,NA,CASSPDVGGVTFGYTF,TGTGCCAGCAGCCCAGACGTGGGGGGGGTGACGTTTGGCTACACCTTC
TRBD1,TRBV27,TRBJ1-4,NA,CASSFTGGLEEKLFF,TGTGCCAGCAGTTTTACAGGGGGGCTCGAGGAAAAACTGTTTTTT